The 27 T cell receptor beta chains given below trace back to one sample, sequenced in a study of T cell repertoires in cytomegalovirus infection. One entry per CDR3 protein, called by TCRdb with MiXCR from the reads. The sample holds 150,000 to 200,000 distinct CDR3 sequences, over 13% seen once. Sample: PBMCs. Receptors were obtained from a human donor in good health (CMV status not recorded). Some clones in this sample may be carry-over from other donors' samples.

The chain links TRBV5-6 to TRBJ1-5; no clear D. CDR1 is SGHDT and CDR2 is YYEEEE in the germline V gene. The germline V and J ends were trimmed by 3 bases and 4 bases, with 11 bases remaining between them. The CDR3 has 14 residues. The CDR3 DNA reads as TGTGCCAGCAGCTCGTCCCTGGGAAATCAGCCCCAGCATTTT. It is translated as CASSSSLGNQPQHF.

The chain's CDR3 is CASSGMGTGTNEQYF. For the CDR3, the DNA is TGTGCCAGCAGCGGAATGGGGACAGGGACCAACGAGCAGTACTTC. The gene calls are TRBV7-2 and TRBJ2-7, with TRBD1 matching 9 bases. CDR1 SGHTA and CDR2 FQGNSA come from the germline V gene. J was trimmed by 5 bases and V by 5 bases; bases with no gene match: 10. This CDR3 spans 15 amino acids.

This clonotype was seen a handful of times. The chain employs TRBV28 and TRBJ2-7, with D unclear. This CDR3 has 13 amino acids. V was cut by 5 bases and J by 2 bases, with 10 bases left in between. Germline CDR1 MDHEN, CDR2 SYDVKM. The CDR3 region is CASSRRSTYEQYF. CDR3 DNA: TGTGCCAGCAGTCGTCGCAGTACCTACGAGCAGTACTTC.

CDR3 DNA sequence: TGTGCCAGCAATAACCCGGCAGGGGTTGGAGAGACCCAGTACTTC. Translated: CASNNPAGVGETQYF. The V call is TRBV6-2 or TRBV6-3, the J call TRBJ2-5, with D tentatively TRBD1 (6 bases). This CDR3 has 15 amino acids. CDR1 MNHEY and CDR2 SVGEGT come from the germline V gene. V dropped 7 bases and J dropped 4 bases, with 19 bases sitting between them.

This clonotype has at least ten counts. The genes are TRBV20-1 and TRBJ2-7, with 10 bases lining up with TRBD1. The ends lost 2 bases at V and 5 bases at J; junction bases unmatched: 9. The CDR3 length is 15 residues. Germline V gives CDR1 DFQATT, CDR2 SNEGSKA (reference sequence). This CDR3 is CSARQSGDRGHEQYF. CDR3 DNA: TGCAGTGCTAGACAATCCGGGGACAGGGGACACGAGCAGTACTTC.

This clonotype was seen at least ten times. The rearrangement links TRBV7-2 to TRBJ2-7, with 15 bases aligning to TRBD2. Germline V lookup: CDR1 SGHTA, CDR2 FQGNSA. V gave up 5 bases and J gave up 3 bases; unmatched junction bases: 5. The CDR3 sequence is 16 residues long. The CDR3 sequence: CASSRTSGRADYEQYF. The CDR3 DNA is TGTGCCAGCAGCCGGACTAGCGGGAGGGCCGACTACGAGCAGTACTTC.

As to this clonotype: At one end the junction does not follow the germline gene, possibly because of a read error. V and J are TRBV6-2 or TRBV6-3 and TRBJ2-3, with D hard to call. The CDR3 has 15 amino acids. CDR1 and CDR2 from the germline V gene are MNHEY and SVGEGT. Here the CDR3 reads CASSETPFRKHTQFF. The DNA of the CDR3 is TGTGCCAGCAGCGAGACTCCCTTCCGTAAACATACGCAGTTTTTT.

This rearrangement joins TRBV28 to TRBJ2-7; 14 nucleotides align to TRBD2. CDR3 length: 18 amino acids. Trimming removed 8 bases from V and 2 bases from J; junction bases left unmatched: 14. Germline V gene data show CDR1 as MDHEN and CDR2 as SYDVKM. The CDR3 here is CASSTLGLAGGSPYEQYF. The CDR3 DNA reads TGTGCCAGCTCAACCCTAGGACTAGCGGGAGGAAGCCCCTACGAGCAGTACTTC.

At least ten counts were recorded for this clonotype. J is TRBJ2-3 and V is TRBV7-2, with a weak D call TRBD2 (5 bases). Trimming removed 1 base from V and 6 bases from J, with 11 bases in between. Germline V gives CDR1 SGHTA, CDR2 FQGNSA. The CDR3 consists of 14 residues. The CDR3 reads CASSLEGVGDTQYF. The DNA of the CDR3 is TGTGCCAGCAGCTTAGAGGGAGTAGGGGATACGCAGTATTTT.

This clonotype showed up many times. The DNA for the CDR3 is TGTGCCAGCAGCTTAGTGGTCGGGGGATACACTGAAGCTTTCTTT. This codes for CASSLVVGGYTEAFF. The rearrangement links TRBV7-2 to TRBJ1-1, with a weak D call TRBD1 (5 bases). Germline V lookup: CDR1 SGHTA, CDR2 FQGNSA. The CDR3 is 15 residues long. V lost 1 base and J 3 bases, leaving 12 bases between the germline ends.

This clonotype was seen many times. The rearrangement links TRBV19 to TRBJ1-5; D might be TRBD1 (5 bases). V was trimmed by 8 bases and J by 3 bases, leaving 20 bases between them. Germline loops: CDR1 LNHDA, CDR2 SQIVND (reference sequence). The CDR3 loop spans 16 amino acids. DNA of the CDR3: TGTGCCAGTCGCCCGCCCGGGGGAGGTAACAATCAGCCCCAGCATTTT. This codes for CASRPPGGGNNQPQHF. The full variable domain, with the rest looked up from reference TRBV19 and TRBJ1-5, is DGGITQSPKYLFRKEGQNVTLSCEQNLNHDAMYWYRQDPGQGLRLIYYSQIVNDFQKGDIAEGYSVSREKKESFPLTVTSAQKNPTAFYLCASRPPGGGNNQPQHFGDGTRLSIL.

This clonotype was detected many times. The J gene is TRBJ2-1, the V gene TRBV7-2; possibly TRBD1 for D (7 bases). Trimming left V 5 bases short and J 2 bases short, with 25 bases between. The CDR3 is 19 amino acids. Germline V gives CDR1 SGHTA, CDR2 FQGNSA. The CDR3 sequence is CASSTRRSGGRIAYNEQFF. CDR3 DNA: TGTGCCAGCAGCACTCGCCGTTCAGGGGGGAGGATCGCCTACAATGAGCAGTTCTTC.

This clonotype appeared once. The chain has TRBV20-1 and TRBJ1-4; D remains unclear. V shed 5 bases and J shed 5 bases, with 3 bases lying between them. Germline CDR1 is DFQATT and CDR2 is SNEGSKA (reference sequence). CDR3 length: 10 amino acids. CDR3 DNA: TGCAGTGCTTGGAATGAAAAACTGTTTTTT. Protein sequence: CSAWNEKLFF.

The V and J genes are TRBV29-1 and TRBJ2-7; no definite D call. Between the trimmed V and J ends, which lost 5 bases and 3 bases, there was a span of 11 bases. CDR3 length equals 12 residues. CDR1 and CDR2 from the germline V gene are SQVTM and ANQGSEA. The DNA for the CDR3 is TGCAGCGTTCAATCACAGTTCTACGAGCAGTACTTC. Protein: CSVQSQFYEQYF.

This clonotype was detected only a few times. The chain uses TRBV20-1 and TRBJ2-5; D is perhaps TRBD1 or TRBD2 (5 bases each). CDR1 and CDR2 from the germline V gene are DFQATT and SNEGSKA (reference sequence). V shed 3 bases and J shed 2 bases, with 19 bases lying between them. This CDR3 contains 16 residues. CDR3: CSARRDRDPSQETQYF. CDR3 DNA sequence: TGCAGTGCTAGGAGGGATCGGGACCCGTCGCAAGAGACCCAGTACTTC.

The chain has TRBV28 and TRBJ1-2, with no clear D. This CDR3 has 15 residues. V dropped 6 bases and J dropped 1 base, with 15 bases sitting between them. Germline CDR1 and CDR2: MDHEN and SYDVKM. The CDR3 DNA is TGTGCCAGCAGCTCCCCCGGTCGTAATAACTATGGCTACACCTTC. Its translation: CASSSPGRNNYGYTF.

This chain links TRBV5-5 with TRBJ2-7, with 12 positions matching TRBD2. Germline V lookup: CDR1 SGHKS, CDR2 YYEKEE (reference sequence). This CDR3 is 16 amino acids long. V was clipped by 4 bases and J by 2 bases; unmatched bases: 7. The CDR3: CASSLLTSGRPYEQYF. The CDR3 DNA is TGTGCCAGCAGCCTCCTTACTAGCGGGAGGCCCTACGAGCAGTACTTC.

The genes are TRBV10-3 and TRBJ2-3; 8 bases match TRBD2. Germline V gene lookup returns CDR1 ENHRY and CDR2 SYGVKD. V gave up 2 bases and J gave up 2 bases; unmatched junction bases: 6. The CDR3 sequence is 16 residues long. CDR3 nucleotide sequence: TGTGCCATCAGTGAGGGACTAGCAGCCCACACAGATACGCAGTATTTT. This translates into CAISEGLAAHTDTQYF.

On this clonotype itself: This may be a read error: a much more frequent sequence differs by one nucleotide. CDR3 sequence: CTSSQEGMRTEAFF. The CDR3 DNA sequence: TGTACCAGCAGCCAAGAGGGAATGAGGACTGAAGCTTTCTTT. The genes are TRBV14 and TRBJ1-1; D gene ambiguous. Germline V gene data show CDR1 as SGHDN and CDR2 as FVKESK. The CDR3 has 14 amino acids. Looking up the rest from reference TRBV14 and TRBJ1-1 gives the full variable domain: EAGVTQFPSHSVIEKGQTVTLRCDPISGHDNLYWYRRVMGKEIKFLLHFVKESKQDESGMPNNRFLAERTGGTYSTLKVQPAELEDSGVYFCTSSQEGMRTEAFFGQGTRLTVV.

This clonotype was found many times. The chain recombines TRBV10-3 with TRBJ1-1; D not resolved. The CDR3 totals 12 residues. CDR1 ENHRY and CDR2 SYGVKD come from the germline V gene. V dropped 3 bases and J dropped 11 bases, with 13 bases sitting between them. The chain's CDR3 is CAISEDPDGAFF. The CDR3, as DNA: TGTGCCATCAGTGAAGACCCCGACGGGGCTTTCTTT.

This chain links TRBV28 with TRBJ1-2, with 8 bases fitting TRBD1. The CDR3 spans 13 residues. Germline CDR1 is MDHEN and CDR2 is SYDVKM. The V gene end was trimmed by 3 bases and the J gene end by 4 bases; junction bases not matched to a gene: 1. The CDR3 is CASSLGQVYGYTF. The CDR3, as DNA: TGTGCCAGCAGTTTGGGACAGGTCTATGGCTACACCTTC.

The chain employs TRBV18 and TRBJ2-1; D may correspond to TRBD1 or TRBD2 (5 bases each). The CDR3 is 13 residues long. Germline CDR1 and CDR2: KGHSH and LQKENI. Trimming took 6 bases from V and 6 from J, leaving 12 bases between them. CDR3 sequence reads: CASSRKRGNEQFF. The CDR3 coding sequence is TGTGCCAGCTCCCGAAAGAGGGGCAATGAGCAGTTCTTC.

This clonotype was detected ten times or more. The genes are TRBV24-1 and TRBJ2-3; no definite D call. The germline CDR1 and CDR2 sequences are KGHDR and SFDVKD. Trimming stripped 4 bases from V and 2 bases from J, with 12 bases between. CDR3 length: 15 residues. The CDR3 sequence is CATSDPGRNTDTQYF. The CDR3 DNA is TGTGCCACCAGTGACCCCGGGCGGAACACAGATACGCAGTATTTT.

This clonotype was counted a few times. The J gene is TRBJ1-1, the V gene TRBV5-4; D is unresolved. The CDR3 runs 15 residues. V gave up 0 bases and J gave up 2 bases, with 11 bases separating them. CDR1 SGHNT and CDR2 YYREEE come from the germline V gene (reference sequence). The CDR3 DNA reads TGTGCCAGCAGCTTGGCCCCGGGTACAAACACTGAAGCTTTCTTT. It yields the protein CASSLAPGTNTEAFF.

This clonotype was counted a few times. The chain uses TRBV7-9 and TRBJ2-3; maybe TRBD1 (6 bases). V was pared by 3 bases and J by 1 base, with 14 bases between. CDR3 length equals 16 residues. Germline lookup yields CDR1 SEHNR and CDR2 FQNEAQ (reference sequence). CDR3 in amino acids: CASSFPNREGTDTQYF. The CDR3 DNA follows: TGTGCCAGCAGCTTCCCTAACAGGGAAGGCACAGATACGCAGTATTTT. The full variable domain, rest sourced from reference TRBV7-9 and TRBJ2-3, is DTGVSQNPRHKITKRGQNVTFRCDPISEHNRLYWYRQTLGQGPEFLTYFQNEAQLEKSRLLSDRFSAERPKGSFSTLEIQRTEQGDSAMYLCASSFPNREGTDTQYFGPGTRLTVL.

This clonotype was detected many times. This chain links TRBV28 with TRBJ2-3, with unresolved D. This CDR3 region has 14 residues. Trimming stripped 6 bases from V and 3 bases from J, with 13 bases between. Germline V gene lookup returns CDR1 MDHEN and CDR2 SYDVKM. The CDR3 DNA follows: TGTGCCAGCAGGATACGAGGACGGACAGATACGCAGTATTTT. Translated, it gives CASRIRGRTDTQYF.

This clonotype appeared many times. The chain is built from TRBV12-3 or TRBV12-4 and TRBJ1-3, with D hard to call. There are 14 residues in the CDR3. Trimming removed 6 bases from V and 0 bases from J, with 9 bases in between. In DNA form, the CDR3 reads TGTGCCAGCAGCTACAGAGACTCTGGAAACACCATATATTTT. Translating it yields CASSYRDSGNTIYF.